This TCR beta chain was sequenced for a study of cytomegalovirus exposure and HLA in healthy donors. Germline CDR1 SGHNT, CDR2 YYREEE (reference sequence). V shed 2 bases and J shed 1 base, with 13 bases lying between them. This CDR3 comprises 15 residues. As for this clone: Its antigen is still unknown.

Amplification used 60 Vbeta primers and 13 Jbeta primers. Only in-frame clones appear in the TCRdb table, and some are missing; sequencing was by immunoSEQ multiplex PCR. Among some 200,000 clones listed, approximately 67% were seen once. Study-level results: An assumption of roughly uniform sequencing depth across donors underlay the presence/absence analyses.

The chain recombines TRBV5-4 with TRBJ2-7, with a weak D call TRBD1 (5 bases). Input material: PBMCs. This TCR came from a man aged 35 to 55 in good health and CMV-seronegative. CDR3 protein: CASSLYIDRSYEQYF. Written as DNA, the CDR3 is TGTGCCAGCAGCTTATACATAGACAGATCCTACGAGCAGTACTTC.